This record covers a single T cell receptor (beta chain). Its target is unknown. This sample's time point: pre-sensitization, week 0. The treatment is: therapeutic diphenylcyclopropenone sensitization with weekly scalp DPC. It was unfractionated whole blood from which total RNA was extracted. The data are from a study of human T cells and chemical hapten exposure. In the study overall: During the approximately 24-week study period, patients had diphenylcyclopropenone applied to the scalp every week. On the upper back, patch tests were applied with 0.01% DPC and read at 6 days.

Study conclusions and caveats: Donors, who had alopecia, may show an immune response that differs from healthy people's.

TCRdb itself ran the RACE reads through MiXCR, one entry per CDR3 protein. The data hold 65,000 to 70,000 distinct CDR3 sequences, with approximately 11% observed a single time. The CDR3 contains 15 residues. Trimming shortened V by 3 bases and J by 5 bases, and 14 bases separated the two germline ends. Sequenced here: whole blood, sampled in connection with sensitization to the hapten diphenylcyclopropenone (DPC). The chain recombines TRBV12-3 or TRBV12-4 with TRBJ2-1; TRBD2 is a possible D gene (7 bases). The receptor comes from a woman aged 50 to 60 with alopecia areata. Some clones in this sample may be carry-over from other donors' samples. This CDR3 is CASSFRRGPHNEQFF. CDR3 DNA: TGTGCCAGCAGTTTCCGGCGGGGGCCGCACAATGAGCAGTTCTTC.